This entry concerns a single TCR beta chain. Its antigen is still unknown. The sample originates from a study of cytomegalovirus exposure and HLA in healthy donors. General observations from the study: In a later analysis, at a false discovery rate of 0.05, 17,000 or so TCR beta sequences were associated with HLA alleles. In terms of immune exposure information, only CMV serostatus was available. Most CMV-associated TCR beta chains appeared HLA-restricted in a later analysis.

CDR3 length: 13 amino acids. Per the germline V gene, CDR1 is GTSNPN and CDR2 is SVGIG (reference sequence). Trimming removed 3 bases at V and 4 bases at J, with 10 bases between. Participants comprised healthy donors of bone marrow. The PCR was carried out with 60 Vbeta primers and 13 Jbeta primers. Method: immunoSEQ multiplex PCR; TCRdb's copy keeps in-frame clones and lacks some. Of about 140,000 clones in the sample, roughly four fifths were seen once. The clonotype originates from a man aged 18 to 29 in good health and CMV-seropositive. The chain joins TRBV30 to TRBJ1-3, with D uncertain. Sequencing was performed on PBMCs. The CDR3 nucleotides read TGTGCCTGGAGCCACTCGGGGGGAAACACCATATATTTT. This encodes CAWSHSGGNTIYF.